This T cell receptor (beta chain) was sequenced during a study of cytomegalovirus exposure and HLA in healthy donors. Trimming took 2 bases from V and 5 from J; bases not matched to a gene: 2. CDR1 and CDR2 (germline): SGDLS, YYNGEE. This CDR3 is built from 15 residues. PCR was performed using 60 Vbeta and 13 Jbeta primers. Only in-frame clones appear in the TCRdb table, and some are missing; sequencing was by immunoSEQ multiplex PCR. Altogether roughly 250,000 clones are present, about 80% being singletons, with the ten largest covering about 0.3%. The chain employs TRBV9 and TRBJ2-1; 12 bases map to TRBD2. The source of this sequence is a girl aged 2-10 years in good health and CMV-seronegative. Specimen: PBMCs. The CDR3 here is CASSVASGGDNEQFF. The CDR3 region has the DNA TGTGCCAGCAGCGTCGCTAGCGGGGGGGACAATGAGCAGTTCTTC.